This T cell receptor (beta chain) emerged from a study of Ad26.COV2.S vaccination and SARS-CoV-2 variants. Study summary: Sample donor was a member of the COV1001 Ad26.COV2.S trial arm.

Treatment indicated: around 19 received Ad26.COV2.S at low or high dose, single or two shots; about 5 received placebo; per-sample allocation not given. Repertoires come from day 63 after the first vaccine or placebo injection. The germline V gene has CDR1 SNHLY and CDR2 FYNNEI. Losses at the gene ends were 10 bases for V and 6 bases for J; bases not matched to a gene: 1. The CDR3 length is 11 residues. This table comes from immunoSEQ multiplex PCR, and its TCRdb copy is limited to in-frame clones, with some not included. Of roughly 350,000 clones listed, around 87% are singletons. Sequenced material: peripheral blood, taken in a trial of Ad26.COV2.S vaccine versus placebo. V gene TRBV2 combines with J gene TRBJ2-1; 9 bases line up with TRBD2. The receptor was derived from a person between 18 and 65 years old who received the Ad26.COV2.S COVID-19 vaccine or a placebo. This chain's CDR3 is CATSGANEQFF. CDR3 coding DNA: TGTGCCACTAGCGGGGCCAATGAGCAGTTCTTC. The full variable domain, its missing parts supplied by reference TRBV2 and TRBJ2-1, is EPEVTQTPSHQVTQMGQEVILRCVPISNHLYFYWYRQILGQKVEFLVSFYNNEISEKSEIFDDQFSVERPDGSNFTLKIRSTKLEDSAMYFCATSGANEQFFGPGTRLTVL.